The 29 T cell receptor beta chains below come from one sample, sequenced in a study of beta chain features in type 1 diabetes. Study outcomes and limitations: Significant though moderate, a shortening of TCRB CDR3s appeared in all four CD4+ subsets of Type 1 diabetes patients.

Every isolated RNA sample was fully reverse transcribed, so sequencing captured expressed TCRB transcripts. This table comes from immunoSEQ multiplex PCR, and its TCRdb copy is limited to in-frame clones, with some not included. The sample lists around 650,000 clones, roughly an eighth occurring once. The antigens of these receptors remain unknown. What was sequenced was naive CD4+ T cells from blood. Every receptor here comes from a man in his thirties or forties with type 1 diabetes.

The chain carries TRBV7-2 and TRBJ2-7, with TRBD1 as a possible D gene (6 bases). Germline CDR1 SGHTA, CDR2 FQGNSA. V shed 6 bases and J shed 3 bases, with 12 bases lying between them. This CDR3 has 13 residues. CDR3 coding DNA: TGTGCCAGCAGGGCGGACAGATTCTACGAGCAGTACTTC. This gives the protein CASRADRFYEQYF.

The sample holds a few counts of this clone. The chain combines TRBV5-4 with TRBJ2-6, with D uncertain. With 3 bases removed from V and 0 bases from J, the gap between germline ends came to 7 bases. Germline CDR1 reads SGHNT; CDR2 reads YYREEE (reference sequence). The CDR3 contains 15 residues. CDR3 amino acids: CASSSSISGANVLTF. CDR3 coding DNA: TGTGCCAGCAGCTCGAGTATCTCTGGGGCCAACGTCCTGACTTTC.

The DNA of the CDR3 is TGCGCCAGCAGCGCGGACAGGGAGGTCTACGAGCAGTACTTC. It yields the protein CASSADREVYEQYF. This chain connects TRBV5-1 to TRBJ2-7; 8 bases agree with TRBD1. CDR3 length equals 14 residues. V shed 4 bases, J shed 3 bases, and the junction held 6 bases outside the gene matches. Germline CDR1 reads SGHRS; CDR2 reads YFSETQ.

This clone came up a few times. V gene TRBV25-1 combines with J gene TRBJ2-1; maybe TRBD1 (6 bases). Between the trimmed V and J ends, which lost 4 bases and 7 bases, there was a span of 17 bases. Germline CDR1 reads MGHDK; CDR2 reads SYGVNS. CDR3 length: 15 amino acids. CDR3 DNA sequence: TGTGCCAGCAGTGGACTACAGGGTGTTGGGAATGAGCAGTTCTTC. Protein sequence: CASSGLQGVGNEQFF.

This clone was seen only a few times. The gene calls are TRBV9 and TRBJ2-7, with a possible D match to TRBD2 (6 bases). CDR1 and CDR2 (germline): SGDLS, YYNGEE. The CDR3 is made up of 15 amino acids. Trimming cost V 0 bases and J 2 bases, with 12 bases left between them. Written as DNA, the CDR3 is TGTGCCAGCAGCGTAGGCGGGGCACTGACCTACGAGCAGTACTTC. Protein sequence: CASSVGGALTYEQYF. The variable domain in full, with the rest retrieved from reference TRBV9 and TRBJ2-7, is DSGVTQTPKHLITATGQRVTLRCSPRSGDLSVYWYQQSLDQGLQFLIQYYNGEERAKGNILERFSAQQFPDLHSELNLSSLELGDSALYFCASSVGGALTYEQYFGPGTRLTVT.

This clone was picked up a small number of times. V is TRBV30 and J is TRBJ2-3; 8 bases map to TRBD1. This CDR3 region has 14 residues. Per germline, CDR1 GTSNPN and CDR2 SVGIG (reference sequence). Trimming removed 5 bases from V and 3 bases from J; junction bases left unmatched: 7. The DNA for the CDR3 is TGTGCCTGGGATGACAGGGGAGGTACAGATACGCAGTATTTT. It is translated as CAWDDRGGTDTQYF. Drawing the rest from reference TRBV30 and TRBJ2-3, the complete variable domain is SQTIHQWPATLVQPVGSPLSLECTVEGTSNPNLYWYRQAAGRGLQLLFYSVGIGQISSEVPQNLSASRPQDRQFILSSKKLLLSDSGFYLCAWDDRGGTDTQYFGPGTRLTVL.

This CDR3 is CASSLSGGSTDTQYF. The DNA for the CDR3 is TGCGCCAGCAGCTTAAGCGGGGGGTCGACAGATACGCAGTATTTT. The gene calls are TRBV5-1 and TRBJ2-3; 9 bases fit TRBD2. There are 15 residues in the CDR3. CDR1 is SGHRS, CDR2 YFSETQ, per germline. Germline trimming cut 2 bases from V and 3 bases from J; bases unmatched to any gene: 4.

The chain employs TRBV2 and TRBJ1-2; D is unclear. Germline CDR1 and CDR2: SNHLY and FYNNEI. With 7 bases removed from V and 4 bases from J, the gap between germline ends came to 22 bases. The CDR3 is made up of 16 amino acids. CDR3 DNA sequence: TGTGCCAGCACACGGGGAGGCCCCGGTGGTTCCTATGGCTACACCTTC. Translating it yields CASTRGGPGGSYGYTF.

This clone has more than one count but fewer than ten. V and J are TRBV6-1 and TRBJ2-4, with D uncertain. The CDR3 runs to 15 residues. Germline V gene data show CDR1 as MNHNS and CDR2 as SASEGT. The V end lost 4 bases, the J end lost 0 bases, and 10 bases lay between the germline ends. This CDR3 is CASSAGLLAKNIQYF. The CDR3 DNA follows: TGTGCCAGCAGTGCCGGGTTACTAGCCAAAAACATTCAGTACTTC.

This clone has more than one count but fewer than ten. This chain connects TRBV1 to TRBJ2-1; the D segment call TRBD2 is taken from the table without a DNA check. TRBV1 is a listed pseudogene. The CDR3 contains 16 residues. The DNA for the CDR3 is TGCACCAGCAGCCATCTAGCGGGGGGGACCTACAATGAGCAGTTCTTC. The encoded protein is CTSSHLAGGTYNEQFF.

The chain links TRBV15 to TRBJ2-5; D may be TRBD2 (7 bases). V gave up 3 bases and J gave up 4 bases, with 15 bases separating them. The CDR3 totals 15 residues. Germline assignment: CDR1 LNHNV and CDR2 YYDKDF (reference sequence). The CDR3 DNA follows: TGTGCCACCAGCAGGACCTGGGAGGGGGGAGAGACCCAGTACTTC. Amino acids: CATSRTWEGGETQYF. The full variable domain, completed using reference TRBV15 and TRBJ2-5, is DAMVIQNPRYQVTQFGKPVTLSCSQTLNHNVMYWYQQKSSQAPKLLFHYYDKDFNNEADTPDNFQSRRPNTSFCFLDIRSPGLGDTAMYLCATSRTWEGGETQYFGPGTRLLVL.

The V gene is TRBV7-3, the J gene TRBJ2-1, with D uncertain. In germline, CDR1 is SGHTA, CDR2 FQGTGA. The CDR3 loop spans 13 amino acids. V was clipped by 0 bases and J by 9 bases, with 9 bases between them. CDR3 region: CASSLTSHAEQFF. The CDR3 region has the DNA TGTGCCAGCAGCTTAACGAGCCATGCTGAGCAGTTCTTC.

This clone occurred a few times. The J gene is TRBJ2-2, the V gene TRBV5-1; D is ambiguous. V gave up 0 bases and J gave up 4 bases, with 10 bases separating them. From germline, CDR1 is SGHRS and CDR2 YFSETQ. This CDR3 comprises 15 residues. CDR3 loop: CASSLGGGTTGELFF. The CDR3 DNA sequence: TGCGCCAGCAGCTTGGGTGGCGGCACCACCGGGGAGCTGTTTTTT. Full variable domain (remainder filled in from reference TRBV5-1 and TRBJ2-2): KAGVTQTPRYLIKTRGQQVTLSCSPISGHRSVSWYQQTPGQGLQFLFEYFSETQRNKGNFPGRFSGRQFSNSRSEMNVSTLELGDSALYLCASSLGGGTTGELFFGEGSRLTVL.

This clone was picked up a small number of times. The chain has TRBV5-1 and TRBJ2-1, with 10 nucleotides matching TRBD1. Trimming took 7 bases from V and 5 from J; bases not matched to a gene: 3. The CDR3 is 13 amino acids. CDR1 is SGHRS, CDR2 YFSETQ, per germline. CDR3 DNA sequence: TGCGCCAGCCGGGACAGGGGCGACAATGAGCAGTTCTTC. Residues: CASRDRGDNEQFF.

This chain joins TRBV18 and TRBJ2-1, with D perhaps matching TRBD1 (5 bases). The V end was cut by 1 base, the J end by 6 bases, with 13 bases between. Looked up from germline, CDR1 is KGHSH and CDR2 is LQKENI. The CDR3 length is 15 residues. The CDR3 here is CASSPQDWQGNEQFF. The DNA of the CDR3 is TGTGCCAGCTCACCACAGGATTGGCAGGGCAATGAGCAGTTCTTC.

This clone occurred a few times. The chain recombines TRBV6-6 with TRBJ1-5; D call uncertain. CDR1 MNHNY and CDR2 SVGAGI come from the germline V gene (reference sequence). The CDR3 runs 14 residues. With 6 bases removed from V and 3 bases from J, the gap between germline ends came to 12 bases. CDR3 region: CASRKAGYNQPQHF. CDR3 bases: TGTGCCAGCAGAAAAGCGGGATACAATCAGCCCCAGCATTTT.

This clone was detected only a few times. The gene calls are TRBV6-6 and TRBJ1-5; perhaps TRBD1 as D (5 bases). The CDR3 is made up of 16 amino acids. V was clipped by 0 bases and J by 3 bases, with 12 bases between them. Germline CDR1 and CDR2: MNHNY and SVGAGI (reference sequence). The CDR3 coding sequence is TGTGCCAGCAGTTACTCGAATTCAGGGTACAATCAGCCCCAGCATTTT. This codes for CASSYSNSGYNQPQHF.

CDR3: CASSYDRDSSYEQYF. The CDR3 DNA reads as TGTGCCAGCAGTTACGACAGGGACAGCTCCTACGAGCAGTACTTC. This chain links TRBV6-5 with TRBJ2-7; 7 bases align to TRBD1. The CDR3 spans 15 residues. The trim removed 2 bases at V and 0 bases at J, leaving 4 bases unmatched. The germline CDR1 and CDR2 sequences are MNHEY and SVGAGI.

This clone was seen a few times. The germline gene is not matched at one end of the junction; a read error may be the cause. V gene TRBV7-2 combines with J gene TRBJ2-6, with D possibly TRBD1 on 5 matching bases. Germline loops: CDR1 SGHTA, CDR2 FQGNSA. This CDR3 has 15 residues. CDR3 protein: CASSLTGPGASVLTF. DNA for the CDR3: TGTGCCAGCAGCCTCACAGGCCCTGGGGCCAGCGTCCTGACTTTC.

This chain links TRBV14 with TRBJ1-2; a possible D gene is TRBD1 (5 bases). CDR1 is SGHDN, CDR2 FVKESK, per germline. Trimming shortened V by 4 bases and J by 3 bases, and 15 bases separated the two germline ends. This CDR3 region has 15 residues. The CDR3 DNA reads TGTGCCAGCAGCCGGGACGTCTCCCCCTACTATGGCTACACCTTC. Its protein is CASSRDVSPYYGYTF.

This chain links TRBV7-2 with TRBJ1-5; 10 nucleotides align to TRBD1. There are 17 residues in the CDR3. From germline, CDR1 is SGHTA and CDR2 FQGNSA. V shed 5 bases and J 7 bases; nucleotides not matched to a gene: 14. This CDR3 is CASSLGTGVIGEQPQHF. The CDR3, as DNA: TGTGCCAGCAGCCTCGGGACAGGGGTAATAGGGGAACAGCCCCAGCATTTT.

This clone was detected a few times. The chain uses TRBV5-4 and TRBJ1-2; D call uncertain. The germline V gene has CDR1 SGHNT and CDR2 YYREEE (reference sequence). This CDR3 contains 12 residues. V shed 3 bases and J shed 4 bases, with 7 bases lying between them. CDR3 sequence: CASSSRGYGYTF. DNA of the CDR3: TGTGCCAGCAGCTCACGGGGCTATGGCTACACCTTC. Drawing the rest from reference TRBV5-4 and TRBJ1-2, the complete variable domain is ETGVTQSPTHLIKTRGQQVTLRCSSQSGHNTVSWYQQALGQGPQFIFQYYREEENGRGNFPPRFSGLQFPNYSSELNVNALELDDSALYLCASSSRGYGYTFGSGTRLTVV.

J is TRBJ1-6 and V is TRBV6-5, with a possible D match to TRBD1 (6 bases). This CDR3 contains 15 residues. V lost 9 bases, J lost 7 bases, and 19 bases lay in between. CDR1 and CDR2 from the germline V gene are MNHEY and SVGAGI. In DNA, the CDR3 is TGTGCCAGTACCGTGGGGGGGCGAGGCAATTCACCCCTCCACTTT. As protein: CASTVGGRGNSPLHF.

The chain uses TRBV6-6 and TRBJ1-2; D gene uncertain. The CDR3 is 13 amino acids. Deletions cut 3 bases from V and 6 bases from J, with 11 bases between. Germline loops: CDR1 MNHNY, CDR2 SVGAGI (reference sequence). DNA of the CDR3: TGTGCCAGCAGTTATTCGGAGCGGGATGGCTACACCTTC. Its protein is CASSYSERDGYTF.

This clone appeared a few times. The J gene is TRBJ2-1, the V gene TRBV9; D uncertain. In germline, CDR1 is SGDLS, CDR2 YYNGEE. Trimming removed 4 bases at V and 1 base at J, with 18 bases between. The CDR3 loop spans 17 amino acids. Here the CDR3 DNA reads TGTGCCAGCAGCCCCCATGGGGTCGCGAGTTCCTACAATGAGCAGTTCTTC. This encodes CASSPHGVASSYNEQFF.

This clone was detected only a few times. The CDR3 DNA follows: TGTGCCAGCTCACCGCGGGGACAGGGTATGGAAGAGACCCAGTACTTC. Protein sequence: CASSPRGQGMEETQYF. V and J are TRBV18 and TRBJ2-5, with 9 positions matching TRBD1. With V trimmed by 3 bases and J by 3 bases, 8 bases remained unmatched. Per germline, CDR1 KGHSH and CDR2 LQKENI. The CDR3 covers 16 residues.

In its sample, this clone was seen a few times. The chain combines TRBV18 with TRBJ2-1, with TRBD1 matching 7 bases. CDR3 length equals 15 residues. The V and J ends lost 1 base and 4 bases, in that order; junction bases with no gene match: 4. The germline V gene has CDR1 KGHSH and CDR2 LQKENI. The CDR3: CASSPLTGEYNEQFF. DNA of the CDR3: TGTGCCAGCTCACCACTAACAGGGGAGTACAATGAGCAGTTCTTC.

The chain joins TRBV2 to TRBJ2-7, with D tentatively TRBD1 or TRBD2 (5 bases each). CDR3 length: 13 residues. V shed 7 bases and J shed 4 bases, with 14 bases lying between them. The germline V gene has CDR1 SNHLY and CDR2 FYNNEI. CDR3 nucleotides: TGTGCCAGCATCTTGGGGGAACCGTACGAGCAGTACTTC. Translation gives CASILGEPYEQYF.

This chain uses TRBV25-1 with TRBJ2-7; D gene unclear. V dropped 0 bases and J dropped 6 bases, with 6 bases sitting between them. Germline V gene sequence: CDR1 MGHDK, CDR2 SYGVNS. The CDR3 is 12 residues long. Written as DNA, the CDR3 is TGTGCCAGCAGTGAATACGGGCCCGAGCAGTACTTC. This encodes CASSEYGPEQYF.